This T cell receptor beta chain was sequenced during a study of blood T cells in healthy people across ages. Notes on the study in general: The diversity estimates, figures obtained from one million T cells, were considered underestimates.

For the second PCR, which ran for about 6 to 11 cycles, a sample-barcoded 5' primer and a J-beta primer mix were used. TCRdb used MiXCR to reprocess the 5' RACE reads, holding one entry per CDR3 protein. This sample has more than 1,400,000 distinct CDR3 sequences, with 35% to 45% found just once. On this clonotype: Its antigen is currently unknown.

The V segment lost 5 bases and the J segment 4 bases; nucleotides outside the gene matches: 21. This CDR3 has 19 amino acids. This clonotype was sampled from a woman between 18 and 30 years old in good health. The gene calls are TRBV12-3 or TRBV12-4 and TRBJ2-3, with 7 bases lining up with TRBD2. Sequenced input: blood. CDR3 sequence (DNA): TGTGCCAGCAGTCCACCGACTAGCTCCGTTTCTGGTTCCCCAGATACGCAGTATTTT. It yields the protein CASSPPTSSVSGSPDTQYF.